A single sample is the source of the 32 T cell receptor beta chains below, sequenced in a study of T-cell reconstitution after alpha-beta-depleted transplantation in children. Unique molecular identifiers were used in preparing the TCRbeta library. TCRdb processed the PCR reads anew with MiXCR; each CDR3 protein has one entry. The top ten clones hold around 6.2% of a sample with 200,000 to 250,000 distinct CDR3 sequences, 8% to 10% of them seen once. The sequencing used PBMCs from the stem cell graft donor, collected from the stem cell graft. These receptors were taken from a human donor who donated a stem cell graft to a child with acute lymphoblastic leukemia.

The J gene is TRBJ1-5, the V gene TRBV11-3; TRBD1 is a possible D gene (5 bases). V dropped 3 bases and J dropped 0 bases, with 18 bases sitting between them. The germline V gene has CDR1 SGHNT and CDR2 YENEEA. The CDR3 contains 18 residues. The CDR3 loop is CASSLYRTNLISNQPQHF. The CDR3 DNA reads TGTGCCAGCAGCTTGTACAGGACAAACCTTATTAGCAATCAGCCCCAGCATTTT.

The rearrangement uses TRBV2 and TRBJ2-6; TRBD2 is a possible D gene (6 bases). Germline loops: CDR1 SNHLY, CDR2 FYNNEI. CDR3 length equals 18 residues. Trimming pared 10 bases from V and 1 base from J, leaving 23 bases between. The CDR3 nucleotides are TGTGCCACCCAAACACGCTCGGGACTTAGATCTGGGGCCAACGTCCTGACTTTC. Translating gives CATQTRSGLRSGANVLTF.

This rearrangement joins TRBV12-3 or TRBV12-4 to TRBJ2-2, with 9 bases identical to TRBD2. The CDR3 has 18 amino acids. V was clipped by 4 bases and J by 4 bases; unmatched bases: 13. CDR3 in amino acids: CASSYGLASGVITGELFF. Written as DNA, the CDR3 is TGTGCCAGCAGTTATGGCCTGGCTAGCGGGGTTATCACCGGGGAGCTGTTTTTT.

The table lists this clonotype with many counts. This chain joins TRBV12-3 or TRBV12-4 and TRBJ2-7, with TRBD1 as a possible D gene (5 bases). Trimming left V 6 bases short and J 4 bases short, with 19 bases between. This CDR3 spans 15 amino acids. As DNA, the CDR3 is TGTGCCAGCAGACCTGTTAGGGGTCTGTATTACGAGCAGTACTTC. Protein sequence: CASRPVRGLYYEQYF.

This clonotype appeared many times. This sequence joins TRBV10-3 and TRBJ2-7, with D hard to call. This CDR3 is 13 amino acids long. V lost 2 bases, J lost 2 bases, and 7 bases lay in between. The germline CDR1 and CDR2 sequences are ENHRY and SYGVKD. CDR3 sequence: CAISEDKTYEQYF. The CDR3 region has the DNA TGTGCCATCAGTGAGGACAAAACCTACGAGCAGTACTTC.

This clonotype was recorded at least ten times. The chain links TRBV29-1 to TRBJ2-5; D call uncertain. The germline V gene has CDR1 SQVTM and CDR2 ANQGSEA. V dropped 3 bases and J dropped 0 bases, with 8 bases sitting between them. There are 13 residues in the CDR3. The CDR3 DNA reads TGCAGCGTTGACCGACGGCACCAAGAGACCCAGTACTTC. The encoded protein is CSVDRRHQETQYF.

This clonotype turned up a few times. The chain recombines TRBV10-3 with TRBJ2-3; TRBD2 aligns across 8 bases. The germline V gene has CDR1 ENHRY and CDR2 SYGVKD. Germline trimming cut 7 bases from V and 5 bases from J; bases unmatched to any gene: 5. The CDR3 spans 13 residues. This CDR3 reads CAITGGALDTQYF. The CDR3 DNA is TGTGCCATCACCGGGGGGGCTTTAGATACGCAGTATTTT.

In its sample, this clonotype was seen many times. A read error may produce the germline difference seen at one junction end. This chain joins TRBV20-1 and TRBJ1-4; D possibly corresponds to TRBD1 (6 bases). The CDR3 totals 15 residues. Per the germline V gene, CDR1 is DFQATT and CDR2 is SNEGSKA (reference sequence). For the CDR3, the DNA is TGCAGTGCCAGAGAAACGGGGGCCCCCTCCGAAAAACTGTTTTTT. This sequence encodes CSARETGAPSEKLFF.

This clonotype was detected ten times or more. The chain joins TRBV15 to TRBJ2-1, with 7 nucleotides matching TRBD2. V was clipped by 3 bases and J by 9 bases; unmatched bases: 5. Per the germline V gene, CDR1 is LNHNV and CDR2 is YYDKDF (reference sequence). The CDR3 contains 13 residues. CDR3 coding DNA: TGTGCCACCAGCAGTGGACTAGGAACTGAGCAGTTCTTC. This gives the protein CATSSGLGTEQFF. Using reference TRBV15 and TRBJ2-1 for the parts outside the CDR3, the full variable domain is DAMVIQNPRYQVTQFGKPVTLSCSQTLNHNVMYWYQQKSSQAPKLLFHYYDKDFNNEADTPDNFQSRRPNTSFCFLDIRSPGLGDTAMYLCATSSGLGTEQFFGPGTRLTVL.

In its sample, this clonotype was seen many times. V is TRBV9 and J is TRBJ2-4, with no clear D. CDR1 SGDLS and CDR2 YYNGEE come from the germline V gene. The CDR3 consists of 14 residues. Trimming left V 0 bases short and J 0 bases short, with 4 bases between. CDR3 nucleotides: TGTGCCAGCAGCGTAGGGGTAGCCAAAAACATTCAGTACTTC. As protein: CASSVGVAKNIQYF.

This clonotype was recorded many times. The chain recombines TRBV6-5 with TRBJ1-2, with 7 bases aligning to TRBD1. The CDR3 runs 15 residues. The V and J ends lost 5 bases and 4 bases, in that order; junction bases with no gene match: 10. Germline CDR1 is MNHEY and CDR2 is SVGAGI. In nucleotides, the CDR3 is TGTGCCAGCAGTCGTTACAAGGGGGCCTTCTATGGCTACACCTTC. Amino acids: CASSRYKGAFYGYTF.

This clonotype came up a few times. The genes are TRBV7-9 and TRBJ2-7; 11 bases line up with TRBD1. CDR3 length: 15 amino acids. V dropped 3 bases and J dropped 2; count of bases not matched to a gene: 3. Per the germline V gene, CDR1 is SEHNR and CDR2 is FQNEAQ (reference sequence). CDR3 DNA: TGTGCCAGCAGCTTGGGACAGGGGGTTACCTACGAGCAGTACTTC. It translates to CASSLGQGVTYEQYF.

This clonotype was counted at least ten times. The chain employs TRBV5-1 and TRBJ2-5, with D unresolved. The CDR3 is 16 residues long. The V end was cut by 4 bases, the J end by 5 bases, with 21 bases between. Germline-derived CDR1 and CDR2 are SGHRS and YFSETQ. The CDR3 loop reads CASSPVEPTAIETQYF. CDR3 coding DNA: TGCGCCAGCAGCCCCGTGGAGCCGACGGCCATTGAGACCCAGTACTTC.

V gene TRBV6-1 combines with J gene TRBJ2-3; D is possibly TRBD2 (5 bases). Looked up from germline, CDR1 is MNHNS and CDR2 is SASEGT. V lost 7 bases and J 0 bases, leaving 23 bases between the germline ends. The CDR3 runs 18 residues. DNA of the CDR3: TGTGCCAGCATCACTGTGCGGGTGACACTCGCTAGCACAGATACGCAGTATTTT. Translation: CASITVRVTLASTDTQYF.

The chain uses TRBV18 and TRBJ2-5; no clear D. Germline CDR1 KGHSH, CDR2 LQKENI. This CDR3 has 15 residues. V gave up 0 bases and J gave up 4 bases, with 12 bases separating them. CDR3 coding DNA: TGTGCCAGCTCACCACCTGAAGACGGCTCAGAGACCCAGTACTTC. It is translated as CASSPPEDGSETQYF.

This clonotype was picked up many times. The chain has TRBV3-1 and TRBJ2-1; D may be TRBD2 (5 bases). Germline V CDR1 and CDR2: LGHDT, YNNKEL (reference sequence). V was clipped by 3 bases and J by 8 bases, with 8 bases between them. This CDR3 region has 12 residues. This chain's CDR3 is CASSHSGDEQFF. CDR3 DNA: TGTGCCAGCAGCCACTCCGGGGATGAGCAGTTCTTC.

This clonotype was detected only a few times. The rearrangement uses TRBV11-1 and TRBJ2-1; 15 nucleotides line up with TRBD2. The CDR3 runs to 18 residues. Trimming took 5 bases from V and 0 from J; bases not matched to a gene: 5. The V gene's germline CDR1 is SGHAT and CDR2 FQDESV (reference sequence). Here the CDR3 DNA reads TGTGCCAGCAGCCAGGGACTAGCGGGGGGCTCCTCCTACAATGAGCAGTTCTTC. It translates to CASSQGLAGGSSYNEQFF.

The genes are TRBV11-2 and TRBJ2-3, with TRBD2 matching 14 bases. Trimming cost V 4 bases and J 4 bases; bases outside gene matches: 1. This CDR3 comprises 15 residues. CDR1 is SGHAT and CDR2 is FQNNGV in the germline V gene. The CDR3 nucleotides read TGTGCCAGCAGCTCGGGACTAGCGGGGGCAGATACGCAGTATTTT. Translating it yields CASSSGLAGADTQYF.

The gene calls are TRBV15 and TRBJ2-5; 7 bases map to TRBD1. Per germline, CDR1 LNHNV and CDR2 YYDKDF (reference sequence). The CDR3 consists of 17 residues. After removal of 0 bases from V and 1 base from J, the junction contained 8 bases not matched to a gene. The CDR3 reads CATSRDLVGQTQETQYF. CDR3 coding DNA: TGTGCCACCAGCAGAGATCTCGTGGGACAGACCCAAGAGACCCAGTACTTC.

The chain carries TRBV12-3 or TRBV12-4 and TRBJ2-2, with TRBD2 identical over 11 bases. The CDR3 extends over 18 amino acids. V lost 6 bases and J lost 5; bases outside the gene matches: 14. The chain's CDR3 is CASRRRLAGGLITGELFF. The CDR3 DNA is TGTGCCAGCAGACGTCGGTTAGCGGGGGGGCTTATAACCGGGGAGCTGTTTTTT.

This chain uses TRBV6-4 with TRBJ2-1; 14 nucleotides match TRBD2. The CDR3 is 16 amino acids. CDR1 and CDR2 (germline): MRHNA, SNTAGT. The V segment lost 6 bases and the J segment 2 bases; nucleotides outside the gene matches: 3. CDR3 coding DNA: TGTGCCAGCAGACCGACTAGCGGGGGGGCCTACAATGAGCAGTTCTTC. Its protein is CASRPTSGGAYNEQFF.

Regarding this clonotype: This may arise from a read error, as a much more abundant clone is one base away. DNA for the CDR3: TGTGCCAGCAGCTTAGATGCGGGGGGACAAGAGACCCAGTACTTC. It codes for CASSLDAGGQETQYF. The chain uses TRBV7-2 and TRBJ2-5; 8 bases map to TRBD2. Germline trimming cut 1 base from V and 2 bases from J; bases unmatched to any gene: 3. Germline V CDR1 and CDR2: SGHTA, FQGNSA. The CDR3 sequence is 15 residues long.

The CDR3 spells CATSDGDPNSPLHF. CDR3 sequence (DNA): TGTGCCACCAGTGATGGGGACCCTAATTCACCCCTCCACTTT. The V call is TRBV24-1, the J call TRBJ1-6; tentatively, D is TRBD1 (5 bases). From germline, CDR1 is KGHDR and CDR2 SFDVKD. This CDR3 comprises 14 residues. V was cut by 3 bases and J by 6 bases, with 8 bases left in between.

This clonotype was observed a few times. This CDR3 reads CASSLEGPGANVLTF. The CDR3 nucleotides are TGTGCCAGCAGTTTGGAGGGACCTGGGGCCAACGTCCTGACTTTC. The V and J genes are TRBV12-3 or TRBV12-4 and TRBJ2-6, with D possibly matching TRBD2 (6 bases). CDR3 length: 15 residues. V lost 3 bases to trimming and J lost 2 bases, with 8 bases between them.

The chain has TRBV6-7 and TRBJ1-1, with D unclear. TRBV6-7 is placed among ORFs of uncertain function. The CDR3 sequence is 13 residues long. CDR3 coding DNA: TGTACCTTCTGGCTGGGTGAGATGTCTGAAGCTTTCTTT. This sequence encodes CTFWLGEMSEAFF.

The chain carries TRBV6-2 or TRBV6-3 and TRBJ2-2; D unresolved. Germline lookup yields CDR1 MNHEY and CDR2 SVGEGT. CDR3 size: 16 residues. V dropped 4 bases and J dropped 2 bases, with 14 bases sitting between them. In nucleotides, the CDR3 is TGTGCCAGCAGTTCCTACCTGACTGCAAACACCGGGGAGCTGTTTTTT. Protein sequence: CASSSYLTANTGELFF.

This clonotype was observed a few times. The chain joins TRBV29-1 to TRBJ2-7; D is perhaps TRBD1 or TRBD2 (5 bases each). Deletions cut 7 bases from V and 0 bases from J, with 7 bases between. Germline CDR1 is SQVTM and CDR2 is ANQGSEA. The length of the CDR3 is 11 residues. Here the CDR3 reads CSAGPSYEQYF. The CDR3 DNA sequence: TGCAGCGCGGGACCCTCCTACGAGCAGTACTTC.

This clonotype was found many times. This chain connects TRBV29-1 to TRBJ1-2, with D maybe TRBD1 (5 bases). CDR1 and CDR2 from the germline V gene are SQVTM and ANQGSEA. Between the trimmed V and J ends, which lost 0 bases and 6 bases, there was a span of 8 bases. The length of the CDR3 is 12 residues. DNA of the CDR3: TGCAGCGTTGAAGACAGGGTTGATGGCTACACCTTC. Its protein product is CSVEDRVDGYTF.

This clonotype showed up just a few times. The chain joins TRBV25-1 to TRBJ1-1, with TRBD1 matching 10 bases. Germline-derived CDR1 and CDR2 are MGHDK and SYGVNS. The length of the CDR3 is 15 residues. V gave up 6 bases and J gave up 4 bases; unmatched junction bases: 8. The DNA of the CDR3 is TGTGCCAGCAGCTTCGGACAGGGGGTTTTCACTGAAGCTTTCTTT. Amino acid sequence: CASSFGQGVFTEAFF.

This clonotype appeared many times. The J gene is TRBJ2-7, the V gene TRBV4-1; a possible D gene is TRBD2 (6 bases). V lost 0 bases to trimming and J lost 1 base, with 10 bases between them. The CDR3 has 15 residues. CDR1 and CDR2 from the germline V gene are MGHRA and YSYEKL. This chain's CDR3 is CASSQERGRSYEQYF. CDR3 nucleotide sequence: TGCGCCAGCAGCCAAGAGCGGGGCAGATCCTACGAGCAGTACTTC.

This clonotype was observed a few times. The J gene is TRBJ2-1, the V gene TRBV3-1; D is unresolved. This CDR3 is 16 amino acids long. Germline CDR1 reads LGHDT; CDR2 reads YNNKEL (reference sequence). With 4 bases removed from V and 3 bases from J, the gap between germline ends came to 16 bases. CDR3 DNA sequence: TGTGCCAGCAGCCTCGATCCGGGCGGCGGCTACAATGAGCAGTTCTTC. It encodes CASSLDPGGGYNEQFF.

The V call is TRBV5-1, the J call TRBJ2-3, with 7 bases fitting TRBD2. This CDR3 contains 15 residues. The V segment lost 4 bases and the J segment 1 base; nucleotides outside the gene matches: 6. Germline V gives CDR1 SGHRS, CDR2 YFSETQ. In nucleotides, the CDR3 is TGCGCCAGCAGCCTAGAAGGGAGGGGCACAGATACGCAGTATTTT. This gives the protein CASSLEGRGTDTQYF.